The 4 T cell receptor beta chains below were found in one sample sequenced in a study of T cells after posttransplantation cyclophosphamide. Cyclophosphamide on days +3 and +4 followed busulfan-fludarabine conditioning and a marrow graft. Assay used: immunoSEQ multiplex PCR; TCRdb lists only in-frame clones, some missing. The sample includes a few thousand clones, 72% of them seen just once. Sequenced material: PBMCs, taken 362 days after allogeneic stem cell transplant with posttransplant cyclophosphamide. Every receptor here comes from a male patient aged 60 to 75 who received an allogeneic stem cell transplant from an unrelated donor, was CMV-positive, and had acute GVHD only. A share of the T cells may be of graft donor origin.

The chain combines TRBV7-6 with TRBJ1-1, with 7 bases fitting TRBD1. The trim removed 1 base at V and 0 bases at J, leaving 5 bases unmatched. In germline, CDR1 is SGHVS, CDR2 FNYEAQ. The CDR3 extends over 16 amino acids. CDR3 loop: CASSLEQGGMNTEAFF. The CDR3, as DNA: TGTGCCAGCAGCTTAGAGCAGGGGGGTATGAACACTGAAGCTTTCTTT.

This CDR3 is CASSFGRGRGNTEAFF. CDR3 DNA sequence: TGTGCCAGCAGCTTCGGCAGGGGAAGAGGGAACACTGAAGCTTTCTTT. The chain links TRBV5-6 to TRBJ1-1; the D gene is possibly TRBD1 (6 bases). Trimming took off 2 bases at V and 1 base at J, with 15 bases between the two ends. Germline CDR1 is SGHDT and CDR2 is YYEEEE. The CDR3 is 16 residues long.

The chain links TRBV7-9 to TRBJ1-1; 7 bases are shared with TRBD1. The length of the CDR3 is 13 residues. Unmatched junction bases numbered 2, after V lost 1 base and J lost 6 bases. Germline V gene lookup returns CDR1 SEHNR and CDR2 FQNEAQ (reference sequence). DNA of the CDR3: TGTGCCAGCAGCTTAGGACAGGGCGCTGAAGCTTTCTTT. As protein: CASSLGQGAEAFF.

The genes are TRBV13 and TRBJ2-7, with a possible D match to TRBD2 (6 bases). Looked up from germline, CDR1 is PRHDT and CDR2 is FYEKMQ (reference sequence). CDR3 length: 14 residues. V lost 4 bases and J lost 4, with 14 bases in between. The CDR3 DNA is TGTGCCAGCAGCTGGAGCGGAGGGGAGTACGAGCAGTACTTC. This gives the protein CASSWSGGEYEQYF.